What follows are 9 T cell receptor beta chains derived from one specimen sequenced in a study of CD8+ T cells in alopecia areata. Treatment reported: oral pan-JAK inhibitor, 5-10 mg twice daily. Extraction and reverse transcription of RNA yielded cDNA as the sequencing template. Clones were sequenced by immunoSEQ multiplex PCR, and TCRdb holds only the in-frame ones, with some missing. Here the sample spans 90,000 to 100,000 clones, approximately 66% being singletons. Specimen: CD8+ T cells sorted from blood, collected at week 4, from a patient treated with tofacitinib. The receptors originated from a human donor with alopecia areata.

The CDR3 region has the DNA TGTGCCTGGAGTGTAGATAGCGGGAGCACCTACGAGCAGTACTTC. It encodes CAWSVDSGSTYEQYF. The chain is built from TRBV30 and TRBJ2-7, with 9 nucleotides matching TRBD2. J lost 2 bases, V lost 0 bases, and 5 bases had no gene match. Germline V gene lookup returns CDR1 GTSNPN and CDR2 SVGIG (reference sequence). CDR3 length: 15 amino acids. Based on the CDR3 plus reference TRBV30 and TRBJ2-7, the full variable domain is SQTIHQWPATLVQPVGSPLSLECTVEGTSNPNLYWYRQAAGRGLQLLFYSVGIGQISSEVPQNLSASRPQDRQFILSSKKLLLSDSGFYLCAWSVDSGSTYEQYFGPGTRLTVT.

The rearrangement uses TRBV11-2 and TRBJ1-2; 10 nucleotides line up with TRBD1. V gave up 1 base and J gave up 4 bases; unmatched junction bases: 12. The V gene's germline CDR1 is SGHAT and CDR2 FQNNGV. CDR3 length equals 18 residues. The CDR3 nucleotides are TGTGCCAGCAGCTTAGTCGGGACAGGGGCCGCCCTTATCTATGGCTACACCTTC. This translates into CASSLVGTGAALIYGYTF.

This chain connects TRBV5-1 to TRBJ2-2; D possibly corresponds to TRBD2 (6 bases). The ends were cut back, 4 bases at V and 1 base at J, with 14 bases in the middle. The germline gives CDR1 SGHRS, CDR2 YFSETQ. This CDR3 comprises 16 residues. The CDR3 DNA reads as TGCGCCAGCAGCCCGGAGGGTAGCGGGAACACCGGGGAGCTGTTTTTT. Amino acid sequence: CASSPEGSGNTGELFF.

The gene calls are TRBV7-3 and TRBJ2-2, with D hard to call. The CDR3 is 12 residues long. The germline V and J ends were trimmed by 5 bases and 5 bases, with 6 bases remaining between them. Germline CDR1 is SGHTA and CDR2 is FQGTGA. CDR3 bases: TGTGCCAGCAGCCCCCTAACCGGGGAGCTGTTTTTT. Protein product: CASSPLTGELFF.

V and J are TRBV7-2 and TRBJ1-1; D remains ambiguous. In germline, CDR1 is SGHTA, CDR2 FQGNSA. V shed 8 bases and J shed 0 bases, with 16 bases lying between them. The CDR3 runs to 15 residues. The DNA for the CDR3 is TGTGCCAGCTTCGACCTGGGCGGACTGAACACTGAAGCTTTCTTT. Translated, it gives CASFDLGGLNTEAFF.

In DNA form, the CDR3 reads TGTGCCAGCAGCTCATTCCGGGGGTTTGGGACAGATACGCAGTATTTT. Protein sequence: CASSSFRGFGTDTQYF. The V and J genes are TRBV7-8 and TRBJ2-3; TRBD2 is a possible D gene (6 bases). V was cut by 4 bases and J by 3 bases, with 17 bases left in between. The CDR3 is 16 residues long. Germline V gives CDR1 SGHVS, CDR2 FQNEAQ. Full variable domain (missing parts from reference TRBV7-8 and TRBJ2-3): GAGVSQSPRYKVAKRGQDVALRCDPISGHVSLFWYQQALGQGPEFLTYFQNEAQLDKSGLPSDRFFAERPEGSVSTLKIQRTQQEDSAVYLCASSSFRGFGTDTQYFGPGTRLTVL.

The chain is built from TRBV27 and TRBJ1-4; D is uncertain. CDR3 size: 14 residues. From germline, CDR1 is MNHEY and CDR2 SMNVEV (reference sequence). V lost 2 bases and J 8 bases, leaving 12 bases between the germline ends. The CDR3 reads CASSLQGRVEKLFF. CDR3 bases: TGTGCCAGCAGTTTACAAGGGCGGGTCGAAAAACTGTTTTTT.

The chain is built from TRBV27 and TRBJ2-7; either TRBD1 or TRBD2 may supply D (5 bases each). The CDR3 extends over 13 amino acids. V lost 5 bases and J lost 0, with 8 bases in between. CDR1 is MNHEY, CDR2 SMNVEV, per germline (reference sequence). CDR3 sequence reads: CASSEGTSYEQYF. The CDR3 bases are TGTGCCAGCAGTGAGGGGACCTCCTACGAGCAGTACTTC.

The rearrangement uses TRBV13 and TRBJ1-2, with D tentatively TRBD1 (6 bases). The CDR3 consists of 13 residues. The V gene lost 5 bases and the J gene lost 3 bases, with 10 bases spanning the gap. Germline-derived CDR1 and CDR2 are PRHDT and FYEKMQ (reference sequence). The CDR3 region has the DNA TGTGCCAGCAGCCAAGGGGGAGACTATGGCTACACCTTC. It yields the protein CASSQGGDYGYTF.